This T cell receptor (beta chain) is from a study of naive and memory T cell subsets. Study-wide findings and caveats: Possibly reflecting memory cells re-expressing CD45RA, a few larger clonotypes occurred in naive repertoires, especially CD8.

Only a few counts were recorded for this clonotype. The antigen is not known. The CDR3 has 16 residues. The ends were cut back, 3 bases at V and 2 bases at J, with 15 bases in the middle. Germline CDR1 and CDR2: ENHRY and SYGVKD. An equimolar mix of two oligonucleotides served as the beta constant-region primer for TRBC1 and TRBC2. The ligated cDNA underwent four PCR rounds using SP2 and nested alpha and beta constant-region primers. Each CDR3 protein gets one entry after TCRdb re-called the UMI-ligation and nested PCR reads with MiXCR. Found here are 99,000 or so distinct CDR3 sequences, roughly 15% of them singletons; the top ten hold approximately 3%.

The source material was naive CD8+ T cells from blood. The V call is TRBV10-3, the J call TRBJ2-3, with D perhaps TRBD2 (5 bases). The sequence derives from a human donor in good health. The CDR3 sequence is CAISDPDSRTTDTQYF. For the CDR3, the DNA is TGTGCCATCAGTGACCCGGACTCTAGAACCACAGATACGCAGTATTTT.